This TCR beta chain is from a study of blood T cell repertoires in COVID-19. V dropped 5 bases and J dropped 6; count of bases not matched to a gene: 6. The CDR3 runs 13 residues. CDR1 and CDR2 from the germline V gene are SGDLS and YYNGEE. TCRdb's table, derived via immunoSEQ multiplex PCR, lists solely in-frame clones and lacks some. This table holds approximately 63,000 clones, about nine tenths found once. The rearrangement joins TRBV9 to TRBJ1-1; 8 nucleotides match TRBD1. Specimen: peripheral blood. The source of this sequence is a human donor in a cohort sampled during active COVID-19. The CDR3 nucleotides read TGTGCCAGCAGAGGGACAGGACGCGCTGAAGCTTTCTTT. Translation: CASRGTGRAEAFF.